Listed below are T cell receptor beta chains from one sample, sequenced in a study of neurological immune-mediated disorders. TCRdb recomputed calls from the 5' RACE reads with MiXCR, one row per CDR3 protein. Here the sample spans 81,000 or so distinct CDR3 sequences, less than 15% being singletons. The sequenced material came from PBMCs. The receptors derive from a female donor with HTLV-1-associated myelopathy (HAM/TSP). Both conserved end residues are part of each CDR3. The order of the fields is J gene, V gene, CDR3 protein.

J: TRBJ1-2
V: TRBV4-1
CDR3: CASSQAGARGYTF

J: TRBJ2-7
V: TRBV20-1
CDR3: CSARDPGYEQYF

J: TRBJ2-1
V: TRBV30
CDR3: CDWTQGAGEQFF

J: TRBJ2-2
V: TRBV7-3
CDR3: CASSPSRLAGVLTGELFF

J: TRBJ2-2
V: TRBV11-2
CDR3: CASSFPGTGELFF

J: TRBJ2-7
V: TRBV29-1
CDR3: CSGRDSDYEQYF

J: TRBJ1-3
V: TRBV7-9
CDR3: CASTLGGTEDSGNTIYF

J: TRBJ2-2
V: TRBV5-1
CDR3: CASSATRMRANTGELFF

J: TRBJ2-3
V: TRBV20-1
CDR3: CSAPLRPTDTQYF

J: TRBJ1-2
V: TRBV6-1
CDR3: CASSEPGGGYGYTF

J: TRBJ2-6
V: TRBV5-1
CDR3: CASSRKEGPKVGANVLTF

J: TRBJ2-1
V: TRBV11-2
CDR3: CASSVQQVYNEQFF

J: TRBJ2-2
V: TRBV6-4
CDR3: CASSEGRGNTGELFF

J: TRBJ1-1
V: TRBV5-6
CDR3: CASSLWDMRAFF

J: TRBJ1-4
V: TRBV11-2
CDR3: CASRIQGKLFF

J: TRBJ2-5
V: TRBV5-6
CDR3: CASRDNQETQYF

J: TRBJ1-6
V: TRBV7-2
CDR3: CASSLIRDFYNSPLHF

J: TRBJ2-2
V: TRBV20-1
CDR3: CSARDPDGYTGELFF

J: TRBJ2-2
V: TRBV7-3
CDR3: CASSLNGLVTGELFF

J: TRBJ1-1
V: TRBV27
CDR3: CASSLRDRRTMNTEAFF

J: TRBJ1-1
V: TRBV5-1
CDR3: CASSWDSGTKYMNTEAFF

J: TRBJ2-6
V: TRBV10-3
CDR3: CAISESSGDSGANVLTF

J: TRBJ2-3
V: TRBV5-6
CDR3: CASSLRTITDTQYF

J: TRBJ1-2
V: TRBV27
CDR3: CASSIQGNYGYTF

J: TRBJ2-7
V: TRBV12-3/TRBV12-4
CDR3: CASSYAIGGRGEQYF

J: TRBJ2-2
V: TRBV12-3/TRBV12-4
CDR3: CASSRGQGAFLTGELFF

J: TRBJ1-6
V: TRBV6-6
CDR3: CASREGAGANSPLHF

J: TRBJ2-1
V: TRBV4-1
CDR3: CASSQEWDREQFF

J: TRBJ2-7
V: TRBV20-1
CDR3: CSANPGGDNYEQYF

J: TRBJ1-1
V: TRBV29-1
CDR3: CSVTPGSGVAEAFF

J: TRBJ2-3
V: TRBV28
CDR3: CASSLVSQAGGPRDTQYF

J: TRBJ2-3
V: TRBV7-3
CDR3: CASSLTGQGWPDTQYF

J: TRBJ1-5
V: TRBV20-1
CDR3: CSARDPGQSNQPQHF

J: TRBJ2-7
V: TRBV7-9
CDR3: CASSLGSSSSYEQYF

J: TRBJ2-2
V: TRBV4-1
CDR3: CASSQGGGRTGELFF

J: TRBJ2-7
V: TRBV29-1
CDR3: CSVVSSSTYEQYF

J: TRBJ2-3
V: TRBV24-1
CDR3: CATSDSQGPGDTQYF

J: TRBJ2-2
V: TRBV5-1
CDR3: CASSFRGRGTNTGELFF

J: TRBJ2-2
V: TRBV28
CDR3: CASSLFLDTGELFF

J: TRBJ2-7
V: TRBV6-2/TRBV6-3
CDR3: CAVARPDRSYEQYF

J: TRBJ2-7
V: TRBV10-3
CDR3: CAISDLDAQGGVSYEQYF

J: TRBJ2-5
V: TRBV28
CDR3: CASSSGKEETQYF

J: TRBJ1-5
V: TRBV15
CDR3: CATKESPRNQPQHF

J: TRBJ2-3
V: TRBV11-2
CDR3: CASSNKQDHTQYF